The rows below give T cell receptor beta chains drawn from one sample of a study of cytomegalovirus exposure and HLA in healthy donors. Here immunoSEQ multiplex PCR was the method, and the copy in TCRdb shows in-frame clones only, minus some. Of about 160,000 clones in the sample, around 85% were seen once. Specimen: PBMCs. The receptor set was obtained from a man in his forties in good health and CMV-seronegative. Both conserved end residues are part of each CDR3. Fields, in order: D gene, V gene, clone size, J gene, CDR3 protein, CDR3 DNA. A D gene is named only where the DNA matches it firmly. Clone size is shown for a subset of rows, as once, few, many or a class of expanded clone.

NA	TRBV19	NA	TRBJ1-1	CASSIGRGMNTEAFF	TGTGCCAGTAGTATTGGTCGGGGAATGAACACTGAAGCTTTCTTT
NA	TRBV5-8	few	TRBJ2-5	CASSVDSSQETQYF	TGTGCCAGCAGCGTGGACAGCTCCCAAGAGACCCAGTACTTC
NA	TRBV7-8	NA	TRBJ2-5	CASSYADVALVRTQYF	TGTGCCAGCAGCTACGCAGACGTAGCATTGGTGAGGACCCAGTACTTC
NA	TRBV5-6	NA	TRBJ2-5	CARRSSPHQETQYF	TGTGCCAGGAGGTCCTCTCCCCACCAAGAGACCCAGTACTTC
NA	TRBV14	NA	TRBJ1-2	CASSQVGGAYGYTF	TGTGCCAGCAGCCAAGTAGGAGGGGCGTATGGCTACACCTTC
TRBD2	TRBV4-1	NA	TRBJ2-2	CASSQVTGGTGELFF	TGCGCCAGCAGCCAAGTCACGGGGGGAACCGGGGAGCTGTTTTTT
NA	TRBV27	once	TRBJ2-2	CASSPERLVAGELFF	TGTGCCAGCAGTCCAGAAAGACTAGTAGCCGGGGAGCTGTTTTTT
NA	TRBV7-8	few	TRBJ2-1	CASSKRRETQLNEQFF	TGTGCCAGCAGCAAACGCCGGGAGACTCAGCTCAATGAGCAGTTCTTC
NA	TRBV9	NA	TRBJ2-1	CASSVGGGSFNEQFF	TGTGCCAGCAGCGTAGGTGGGGGGTCCTTCAATGAGCAGTTCTTC
NA	TRBV9	NA	TRBJ1-6	CASSTQGMENSPLHF	TGTGCCAGCAGCACCCAGGGAATGGAGAATTCACCCCTCCACTTT
NA	TRBV11-2	NA	TRBJ2-7	CASSLDVSQGSEQYF	TGTGCCAGCAGCTTAGACGTCTCGCAGGGATCCGAGCAGTACTTC